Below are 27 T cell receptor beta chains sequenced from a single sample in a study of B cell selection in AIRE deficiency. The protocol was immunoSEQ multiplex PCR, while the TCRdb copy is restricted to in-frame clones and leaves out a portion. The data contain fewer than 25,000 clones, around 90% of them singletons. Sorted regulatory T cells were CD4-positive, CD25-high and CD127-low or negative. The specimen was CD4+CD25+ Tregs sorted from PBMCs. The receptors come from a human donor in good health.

The CDR3 nucleotides read TGCGCCAGCAGAGATGGGCGGGGCCTGAACACTGAAGCTTTCTTT. Its translation is CASRDGRGLNTEAFF. V usage is TRBV5-1 and J usage is TRBJ1-1; possibly TRBD1 for D (5 bases). Trimming removed 5 bases from V and 0 bases from J, with 14 bases in between. From germline, CDR1 is SGHRS and CDR2 YFSETQ. CDR3 length: 15 residues.

CDR3 sequence: CASSLIHGRVEETQYF. DNA for the CDR3: TGTGCCAGCAGCTTGATTCACGGCAGGGTAGAAGAGACCCAGTACTTC. The chain couples TRBV5-6 to TRBJ2-5; D may be TRBD1 (5 bases). This CDR3 is 16 amino acids long. V lost 1 base and J lost 3, with 16 bases in between. Looked up from germline, CDR1 is SGHDT and CDR2 is YYEEEE.

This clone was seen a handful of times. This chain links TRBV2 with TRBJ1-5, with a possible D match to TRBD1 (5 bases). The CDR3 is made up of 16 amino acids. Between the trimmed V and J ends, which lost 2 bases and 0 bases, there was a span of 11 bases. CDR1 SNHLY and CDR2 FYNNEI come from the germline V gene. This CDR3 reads CASSEWGRYSNQPQHF. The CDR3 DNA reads TGTGCCAGCAGTGAATGGGGGAGATATAGCAATCAGCCCCAGCATTTT.

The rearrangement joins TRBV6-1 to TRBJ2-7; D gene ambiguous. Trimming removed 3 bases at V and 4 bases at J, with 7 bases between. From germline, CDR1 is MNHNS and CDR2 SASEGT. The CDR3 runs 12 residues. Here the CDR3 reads CASSESRYEQYF. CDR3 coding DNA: TGTGCCAGCAGTGAGTCGAGGTACGAGCAGTACTTC.

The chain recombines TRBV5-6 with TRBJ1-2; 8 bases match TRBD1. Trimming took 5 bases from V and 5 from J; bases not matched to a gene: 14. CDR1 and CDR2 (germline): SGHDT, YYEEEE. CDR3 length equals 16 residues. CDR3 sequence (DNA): TGTGCCAGCAGACAAACAGGGGGGCGAGCCCATTATGGCTACACCTTC. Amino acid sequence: CASRQTGGRAHYGYTF. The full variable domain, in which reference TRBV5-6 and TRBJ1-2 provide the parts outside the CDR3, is DAGVTQSPTHLIKTRGQQVTLRCSPKSGHDTVSWYQQALGQGPQFIFQYYEEEERQRGNFPDRFSGHQFPNYSSELNVNALLLGDSALYLCASRQTGGRAHYGYTFGSGTRLTVV.

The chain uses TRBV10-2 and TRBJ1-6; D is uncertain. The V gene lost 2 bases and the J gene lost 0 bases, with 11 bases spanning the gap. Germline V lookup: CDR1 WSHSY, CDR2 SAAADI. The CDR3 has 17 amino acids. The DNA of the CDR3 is TGCGCCAGCAGTGAGATCGACCTAAGCTCCTATAATTCACCCCTCCACTTT. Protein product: CASSEIDLSSYNSPLHF.

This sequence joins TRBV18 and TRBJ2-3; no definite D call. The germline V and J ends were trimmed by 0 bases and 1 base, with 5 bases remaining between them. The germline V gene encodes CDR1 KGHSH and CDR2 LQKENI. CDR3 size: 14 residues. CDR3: CASSPPTGTDTQYF. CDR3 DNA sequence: TGTGCCAGCTCACCACCCACCGGCACAGATACGCAGTATTTT.

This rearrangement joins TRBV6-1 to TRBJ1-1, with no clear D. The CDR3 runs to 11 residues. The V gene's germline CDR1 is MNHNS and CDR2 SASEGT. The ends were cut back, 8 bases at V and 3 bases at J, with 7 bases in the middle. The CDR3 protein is CASPLYTEAFF. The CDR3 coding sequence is TGTGCCAGCCCTTTGTACACTGAAGCTTTCTTT.

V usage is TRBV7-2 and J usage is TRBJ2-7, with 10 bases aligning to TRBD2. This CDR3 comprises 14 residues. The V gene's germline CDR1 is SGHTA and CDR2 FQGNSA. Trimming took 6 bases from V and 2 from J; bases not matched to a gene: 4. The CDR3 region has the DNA TGTGCCAGCAGTCTAGCGGGGGCTACCTACGAGCAGTACTTC. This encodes CASSLAGATYEQYF.

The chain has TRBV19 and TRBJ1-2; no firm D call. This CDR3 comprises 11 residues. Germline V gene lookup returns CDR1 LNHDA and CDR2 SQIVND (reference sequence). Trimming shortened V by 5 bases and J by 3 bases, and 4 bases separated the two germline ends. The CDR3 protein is CASSFYYGYTF. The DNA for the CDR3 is TGTGCCAGTAGTTTCTACTATGGCTACACCTTC.

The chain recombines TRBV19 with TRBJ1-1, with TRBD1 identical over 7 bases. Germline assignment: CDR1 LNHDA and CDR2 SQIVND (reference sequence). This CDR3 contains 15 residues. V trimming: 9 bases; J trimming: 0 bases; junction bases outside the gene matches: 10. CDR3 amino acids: CASGNRGLMNTEAFF. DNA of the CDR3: TGTGCCAGCGGCAACAGGGGACTTATGAACACTGAAGCTTTCTTT.

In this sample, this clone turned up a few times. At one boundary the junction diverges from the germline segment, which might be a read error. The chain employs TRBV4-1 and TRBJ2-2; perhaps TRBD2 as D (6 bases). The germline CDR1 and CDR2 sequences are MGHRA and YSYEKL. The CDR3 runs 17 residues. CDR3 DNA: TGCGCCACCAGCCCGGGGAGGCTAGCGACGAACACCGGGGAGCTGTTTTTT. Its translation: CATSPGRLATNTGELFF.

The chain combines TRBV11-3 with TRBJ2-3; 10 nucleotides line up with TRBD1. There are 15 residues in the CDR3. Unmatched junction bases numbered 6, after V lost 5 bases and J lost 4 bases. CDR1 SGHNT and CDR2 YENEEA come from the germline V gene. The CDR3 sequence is CASSPRQGAADTQYF. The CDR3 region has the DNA TGTGCCAGCAGCCCCCGACAGGGGGCCGCAGATACGCAGTATTTT.

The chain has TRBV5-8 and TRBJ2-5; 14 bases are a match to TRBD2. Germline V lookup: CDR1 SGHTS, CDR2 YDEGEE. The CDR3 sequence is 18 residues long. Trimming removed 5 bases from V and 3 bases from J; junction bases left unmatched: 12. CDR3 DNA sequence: TGTGCCAGCAGACCACCCGGGACTAGCGGGAGCCTTGAAGAGACCCAGTACTTC. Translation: CASRPPGTSGSLEETQYF.

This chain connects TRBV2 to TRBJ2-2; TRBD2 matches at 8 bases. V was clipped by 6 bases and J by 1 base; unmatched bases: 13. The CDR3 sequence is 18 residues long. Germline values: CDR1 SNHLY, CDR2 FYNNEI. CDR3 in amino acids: CASSHDLIAGRNTGELFF. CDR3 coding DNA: TGTGCCAGCAGCCATGACCTTATAGCGGGGAGGAACACCGGGGAGCTGTTTTTT.

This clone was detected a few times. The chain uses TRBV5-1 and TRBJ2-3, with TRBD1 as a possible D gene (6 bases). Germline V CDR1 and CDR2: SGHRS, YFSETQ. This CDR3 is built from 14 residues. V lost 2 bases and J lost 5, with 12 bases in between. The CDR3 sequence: CASSLLVGGDTQYF. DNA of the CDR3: TGCGCCAGCAGCTTATTGGTAGGGGGAGATACGCAGTATTTT.

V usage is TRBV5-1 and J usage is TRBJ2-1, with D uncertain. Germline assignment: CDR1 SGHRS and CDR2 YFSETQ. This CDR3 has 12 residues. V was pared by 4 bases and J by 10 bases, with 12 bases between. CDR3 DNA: TGCGCCAGCAGCCAGGATTCATGGGAGCAGTTCTTC. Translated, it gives CASSQDSWEQFF. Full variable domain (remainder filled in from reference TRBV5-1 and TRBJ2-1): KAGVTQTPRYLIKTRGQQVTLSCSPISGHRSVSWYQQTPGQGLQFLFEYFSETQRNKGNFPGRFSGRQFSNSRSEMNVSTLELGDSALYLCASSQDSWEQFFGPGTRLTVL.

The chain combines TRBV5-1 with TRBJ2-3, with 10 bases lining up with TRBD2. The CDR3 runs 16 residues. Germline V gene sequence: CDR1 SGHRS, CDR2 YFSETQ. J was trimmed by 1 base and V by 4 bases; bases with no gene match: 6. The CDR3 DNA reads TGCGCCAGCAGCCCTAGCGGGAGCGGGGGCACAGATACGCAGTATTTT. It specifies CASSPSGSGGTDTQYF.

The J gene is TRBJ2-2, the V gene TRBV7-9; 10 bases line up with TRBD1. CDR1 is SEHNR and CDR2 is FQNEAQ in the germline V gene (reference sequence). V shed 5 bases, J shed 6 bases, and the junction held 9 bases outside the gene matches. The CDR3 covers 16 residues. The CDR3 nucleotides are TGTGCCAGCAGCCCACTGGGGACAGGGGTCCCCGGGGAGCTGTTTTTT. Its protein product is CASSPLGTGVPGELFF.

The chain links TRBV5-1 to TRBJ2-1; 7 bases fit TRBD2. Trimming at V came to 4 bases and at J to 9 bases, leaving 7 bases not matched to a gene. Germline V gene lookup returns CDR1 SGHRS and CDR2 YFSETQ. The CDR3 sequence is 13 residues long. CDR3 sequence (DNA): TGCGCCAGCAGCCCCGCAAGCGGGATTGAGCAGTTCTTC. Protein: CASSPASGIEQFF.

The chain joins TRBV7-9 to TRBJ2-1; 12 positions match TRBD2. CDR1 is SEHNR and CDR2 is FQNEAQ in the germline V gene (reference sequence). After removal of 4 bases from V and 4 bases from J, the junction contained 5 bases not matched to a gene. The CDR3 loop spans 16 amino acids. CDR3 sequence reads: CASSSLTSGSYNEQFF. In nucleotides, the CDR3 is TGTGCCAGCAGCTCCTTGACTAGCGGGAGTTACAATGAGCAGTTCTTC.

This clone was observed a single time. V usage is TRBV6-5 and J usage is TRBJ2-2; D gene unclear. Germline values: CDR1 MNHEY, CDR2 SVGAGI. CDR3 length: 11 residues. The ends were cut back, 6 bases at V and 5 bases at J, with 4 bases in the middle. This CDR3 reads CASSRTGELFF. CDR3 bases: TGTGCCAGCAGCCGTACCGGGGAGCTGTTTTTT.

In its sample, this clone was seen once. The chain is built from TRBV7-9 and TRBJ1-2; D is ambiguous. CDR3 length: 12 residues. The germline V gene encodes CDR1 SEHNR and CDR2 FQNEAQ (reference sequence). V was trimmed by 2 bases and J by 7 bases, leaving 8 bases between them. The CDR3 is CASSLSEGGYTF. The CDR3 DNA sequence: TGTGCCAGCAGCTTATCAGAGGGTGGCTACACCTTC.

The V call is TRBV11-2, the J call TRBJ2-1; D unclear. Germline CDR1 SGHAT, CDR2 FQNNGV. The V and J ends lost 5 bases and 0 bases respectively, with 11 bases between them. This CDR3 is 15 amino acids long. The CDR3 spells CASSRVPSSYNEQFF. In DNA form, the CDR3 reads TGTGCCAGCAGCAGAGTCCCTAGCTCCTACAATGAGCAGTTCTTC.

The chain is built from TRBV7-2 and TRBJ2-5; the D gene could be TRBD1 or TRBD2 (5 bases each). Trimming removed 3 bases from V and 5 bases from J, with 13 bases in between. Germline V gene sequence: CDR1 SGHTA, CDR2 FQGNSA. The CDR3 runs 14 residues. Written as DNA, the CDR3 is TGTGCCAGCAGCTTTAGGTCCAGGGAGGAGACCCAGTACTTC. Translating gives CASSFRSREETQYF.

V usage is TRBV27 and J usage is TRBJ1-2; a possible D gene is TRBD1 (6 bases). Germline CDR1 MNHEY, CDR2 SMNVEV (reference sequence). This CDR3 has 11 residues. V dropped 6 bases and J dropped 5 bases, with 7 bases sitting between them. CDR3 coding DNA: TGTGCCAGCAGCACAGGGTATGGCTACACCTTC. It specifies CASSTGYGYTF.

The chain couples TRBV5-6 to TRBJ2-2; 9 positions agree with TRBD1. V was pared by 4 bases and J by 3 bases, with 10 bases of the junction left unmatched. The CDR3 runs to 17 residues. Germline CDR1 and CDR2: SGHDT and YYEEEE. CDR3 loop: CASSPTTGGWDTGELFF. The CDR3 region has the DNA TGTGCCAGCAGCCCAACCACAGGGGGCTGGGACACCGGGGAGCTGTTTTTT.